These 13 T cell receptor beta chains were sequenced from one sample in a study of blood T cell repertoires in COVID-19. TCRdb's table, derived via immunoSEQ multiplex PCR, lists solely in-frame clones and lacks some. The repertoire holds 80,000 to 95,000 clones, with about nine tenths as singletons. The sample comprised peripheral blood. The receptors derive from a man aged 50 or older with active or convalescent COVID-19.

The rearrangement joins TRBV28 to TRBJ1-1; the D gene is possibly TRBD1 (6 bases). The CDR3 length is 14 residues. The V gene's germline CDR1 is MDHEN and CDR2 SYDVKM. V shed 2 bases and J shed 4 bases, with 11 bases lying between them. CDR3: CASSLGGRATEAFF. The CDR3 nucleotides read TGTGCCAGCAGTTTAGGGGGCAGGGCCACTGAAGCTTTCTTT.

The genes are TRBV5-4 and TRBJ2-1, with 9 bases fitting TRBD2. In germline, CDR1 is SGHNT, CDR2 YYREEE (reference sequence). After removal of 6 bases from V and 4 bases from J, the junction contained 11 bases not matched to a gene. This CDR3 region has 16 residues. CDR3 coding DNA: TGTGCCAGCAACGACAATAGCGGGAGAGGGTACAATGAGCAGTTCTTC. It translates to CASNDNSGRGYNEQFF. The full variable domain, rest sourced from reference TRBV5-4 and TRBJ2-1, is ETGVTQSPTHLIKTRGQQVTLRCSSQSGHNTVSWYQQALGQGPQFIFQYYREEENGRGNFPPRFSGLQFPNYSSELNVNALELDDSALYLCASNDNSGRGYNEQFFGPGTRLTVL.

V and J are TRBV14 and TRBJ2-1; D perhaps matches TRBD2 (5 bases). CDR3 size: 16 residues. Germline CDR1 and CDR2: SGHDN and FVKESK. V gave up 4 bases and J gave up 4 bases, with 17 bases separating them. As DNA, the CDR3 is TGTGCCAGCAGCCCGCCTAGCTTGGTGGGTTACAATGAGCAGTTCTTC. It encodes CASSPPSLVGYNEQFF.

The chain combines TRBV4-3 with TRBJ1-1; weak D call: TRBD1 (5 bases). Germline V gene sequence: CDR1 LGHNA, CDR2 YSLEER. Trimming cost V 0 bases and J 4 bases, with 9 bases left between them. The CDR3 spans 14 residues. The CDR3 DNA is TGCGCCAGCAGCCAAGATATCGGGGGCACTGAAGCTTTCTTT. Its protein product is CASSQDIGGTEAFF.

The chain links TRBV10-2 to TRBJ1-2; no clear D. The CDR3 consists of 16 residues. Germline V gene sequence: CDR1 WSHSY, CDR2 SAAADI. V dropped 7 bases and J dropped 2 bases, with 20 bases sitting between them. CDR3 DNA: TGCGCCAGCACCCACCTTTGGGCAGACATGAACTATGGCTACACCTTC. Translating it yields CASTHLWADMNYGYTF.

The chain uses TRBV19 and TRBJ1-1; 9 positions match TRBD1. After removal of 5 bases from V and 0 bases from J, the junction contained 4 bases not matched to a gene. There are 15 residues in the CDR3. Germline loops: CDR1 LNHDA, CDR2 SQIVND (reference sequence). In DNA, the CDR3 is TGTGCCAGTAGTTACGGGACAGGGATGAACACTGAAGCTTTCTTT. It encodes CASSYGTGMNTEAFF.

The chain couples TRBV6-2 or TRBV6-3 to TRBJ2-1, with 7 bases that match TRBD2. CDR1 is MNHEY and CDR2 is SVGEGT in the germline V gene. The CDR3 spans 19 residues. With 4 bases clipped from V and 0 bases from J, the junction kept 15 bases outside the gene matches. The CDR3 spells CASSFRVGPERGSYNEQFF. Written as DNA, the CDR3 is TGTGCCAGCAGTTTTAGGGTTGGGCCCGAGCGGGGCTCCTACAATGAGCAGTTCTTC.

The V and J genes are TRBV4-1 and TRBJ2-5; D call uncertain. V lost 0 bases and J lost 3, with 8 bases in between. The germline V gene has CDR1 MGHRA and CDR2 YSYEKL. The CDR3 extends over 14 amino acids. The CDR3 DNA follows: TGCGCCAGCAGCCAAGATTCCAGGAAAGAGACCCAGTACTTC. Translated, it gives CASSQDSRKETQYF.

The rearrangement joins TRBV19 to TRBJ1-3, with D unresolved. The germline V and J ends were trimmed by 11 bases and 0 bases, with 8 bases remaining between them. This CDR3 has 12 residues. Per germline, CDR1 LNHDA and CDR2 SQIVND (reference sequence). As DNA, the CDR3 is TGTGCCGTTAGGAGCTCTGGAAACACCATATATTTT. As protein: CAVRSSGNTIYF.

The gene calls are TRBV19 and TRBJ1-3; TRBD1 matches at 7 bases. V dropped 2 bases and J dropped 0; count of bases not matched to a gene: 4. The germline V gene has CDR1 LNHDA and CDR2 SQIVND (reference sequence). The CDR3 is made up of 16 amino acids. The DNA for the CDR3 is TGTGCCAGTAGTATAACAGGGACAGACTCTGGAAACACCATATATTTT. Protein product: CASSITGTDSGNTIYF.

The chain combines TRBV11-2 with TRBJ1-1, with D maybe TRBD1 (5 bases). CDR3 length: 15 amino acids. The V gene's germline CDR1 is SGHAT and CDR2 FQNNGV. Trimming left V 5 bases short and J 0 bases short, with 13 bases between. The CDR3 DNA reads TGTGCCAGCAGCCCCAGGGCAGGTGTGAACACTGAAGCTTTCTTT. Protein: CASSPRAGVNTEAFF.

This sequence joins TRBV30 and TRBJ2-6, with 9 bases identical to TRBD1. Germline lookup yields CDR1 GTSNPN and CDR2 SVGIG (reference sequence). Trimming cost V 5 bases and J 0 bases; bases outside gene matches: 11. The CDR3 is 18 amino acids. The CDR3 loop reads CAWDPTGGPFSGANVLTF. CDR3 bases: TGTGCCTGGGACCCGACAGGGGGGCCTTTCTCTGGGGCCAACGTCCTGACTTTC. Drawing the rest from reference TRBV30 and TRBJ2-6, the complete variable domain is SQTIHQWPATLVQPVGSPLSLECTVEGTSNPNLYWYRQAAGRGLQLLFYSVGIGQISSEVPQNLSASRPQDRQFILSSKKLLLSDSGFYLCAWDPTGGPFSGANVLTFGAGSRLTVL.

Here the CDR3 DNA reads TGCGCCAGCAGCCATCTAGAAGCAGATACGCAGTATTTT. Translation: CASSHLEADTQYF. This chain links TRBV4-3 with TRBJ2-3; D is unclear. Germline loops: CDR1 LGHNA, CDR2 YSLEER. V lost 3 bases, J lost 4 bases, and 8 bases lay in between. The CDR3 is made up of 13 amino acids.